Presented here are 14 T cell receptor beta chains from one specimen sequenced in a study of CD8 T cells in Susac syndrome. RNA totalling 0.5 to 1 ug underwent reverse transcription with random hexamers. TCRdb redid the calling of the immunoSEQ multiplex PCR reads with MiXCR, one entry per CDR3 protein. The sample includes 130,000 or so distinct CDR3 sequences, approximately 79% seen only once; the top ten take 0.51%. Specimen: CD8+ T cells from PBMCs. These receptors were taken from a human donor with multiple sclerosis.

Here the CDR3 DNA reads TGTGCCACGCAACAGGGGTTCGAGCGGGAGCTGTTTTTT. Translated, it gives CATQQGFERELFF. The genes are TRBV19 and TRBJ2-2, with 7 bases lining up with TRBD1. Trimming cost V 10 bases and J 9 bases; bases outside gene matches: 11. The V gene's germline CDR1 is LNHDA and CDR2 SQIVND (reference sequence). This CDR3 is 13 amino acids long.

The table lists this clonotype with a count of one. This chain links TRBV29-1 with TRBJ1-2; 7 bases agree with TRBD1. The CDR3 totals 15 residues. J lost 4 bases, V lost 0 bases, and 8 bases had no gene match. CDR1 and CDR2 (germline): SQVTM, ANQGSEA. The CDR3 region is CSVEEGQDGGYGYTF. In nucleotides, the CDR3 is TGCAGCGTTGAAGAAGGACAGGATGGGGGCTATGGCTACACCTTC.

This chain uses TRBV18 with TRBJ1-2; D possibly corresponds to TRBD1 (5 bases). The V gene lost 3 bases and the J gene lost 0 bases, with 17 bases spanning the gap. The CDR3 consists of 17 residues. Germline V gene data show CDR1 as KGHSH and CDR2 as LQKENI. CDR3 sequence (DNA): TGTGCCAGCTCACCCGACGAGACAGCGCTAGCTAACTATGGCTACACCTTC. It specifies CASSPDETALANYGYTF.

This chain joins TRBV6-2 or TRBV6-3 and TRBJ1-2; 11 bases fit TRBD1. The germline CDR1 and CDR2 sequences are MNHEY and SVGEGT. There are 17 residues in the CDR3. Trimming cost V 6 bases and J 8 bases; bases outside gene matches: 17. CDR3 sequence: CASSYDPDRGRDSGYTF. The CDR3 DNA sequence: TGTGCCAGCAGCTACGACCCGGACAGGGGGCGCGACTCGGGCTACACCTTC.

The V call is TRBV20-1, the J call TRBJ1-1, with 7 bases matching TRBD1. The CDR3 sequence is 14 residues long. V trimming: 0 bases; J trimming: 5 bases; junction bases outside the gene matches: 6. The V gene's germline CDR1 is DFQATT and CDR2 SNEGSKA (reference sequence). The chain's CDR3 is CSARDRQGETEAFF. The CDR3 DNA reads as TGCAGTGCTAGAGATAGGCAGGGGGAGACTGAAGCTTTCTTT.

V usage is TRBV6-6 and J usage is TRBJ1-6; D uncertain. The length of the CDR3 is 13 residues. Germline V gene lookup returns CDR1 MNHNY and CDR2 SVGAGI (reference sequence). V dropped 5 bases and J dropped 7 bases, with 9 bases sitting between them. CDR3: CASSLRANSPLHF. The DNA of the CDR3 is TGTGCCAGCAGTCTCCGGGCGAATTCACCCCTCCACTTT.

Here the CDR3 DNA reads TGTGCCAGCAGACGGTCCCGGGACACTTTCTATGGCTACACCTTC. As protein: CASRRSRDTFYGYTF. The chain employs TRBV28 and TRBJ1-2, with D perhaps matching TRBD1 (6 bases). In germline, CDR1 is MDHEN, CDR2 SYDVKM. The CDR3 extends over 15 amino acids. V lost 6 bases and J lost 4, with 18 bases in between.

The table lists this clonotype with a few counts. V is TRBV6-1 and J is TRBJ2-1; D unclear. Germline CDR1 reads MNHNS; CDR2 reads SASEGT. V shed 5 bases and J shed 9 bases, with 11 bases lying between them. This CDR3 has 12 residues. CDR3 sequence (DNA): TGTGCCAGCAGTTTCTTAGACTCTGAGCAGTTCTTC. It yields the protein CASSFLDSEQFF.

A remark on this clonotype: This may stem from a read error, because a much larger clone lies one nucleotide away. The gene calls are TRBV5-1 and TRBJ2-7; possibly TRBD1 or TRBD2 for D (5 bases each). Germline V lookup: CDR1 SGHRS, CDR2 YFSETQ. CDR3 length equals 15 residues. V gave up 2 bases and J gave up 3 bases, with 15 bases separating them. CDR3 nucleotide sequence: TGCGCCAGCAGCTTCAGGGACCCCGGACGCTACGAGCAGTACTTC. Protein sequence: CASSFRDPGRYEQYF.

This clonotype was detected a few times. The V gene is TRBV6-1, the J gene TRBJ2-1; D gene unclear. Trimming removed 2 bases at V and 4 bases at J, with 3 bases between. The CDR3 sequence is 12 residues long. In germline, CDR1 is MNHNS, CDR2 SASEGT. The CDR3 coding sequence is TGTGCCAGCAGTGAACAGTACAATGAGCAGTTCTTC. As protein: CASSEQYNEQFF.

This chain joins TRBV6-5 and TRBJ1-2, with 7 bases fitting TRBD1. Germline-derived CDR1 and CDR2 are MNHEY and SVGAGI. V gave up 0 bases and J gave up 2 bases; unmatched junction bases: 6. This CDR3 has 16 amino acids. As DNA, the CDR3 is TGTGCCAGCAGTTACTCTTCGACAGGGTCCAACTATGGCTACACCTTC. Translated, it gives CASSYSSTGSNYGYTF.

The V call is TRBV5-4, the J call TRBJ2-7, with D perhaps being TRBD1 or TRBD2 (6 bases each). Germline-derived CDR1 and CDR2 are SGHNT and YYREEE (reference sequence). This CDR3 contains 14 residues. Trimming removed 2 bases at V and 6 bases at J, with 15 bases between. CDR3 residues: CASSLGGIKPEQYF. The CDR3 nucleotides read TGTGCCAGCAGCTTAGGGGGGATCAAACCCGAGCAGTACTTC.

This clonotype was detected a few times. The rearrangement links TRBV6-1 to TRBJ2-7; no firm D call. This CDR3 region has 13 residues. CDR1 and CDR2 (germline): MNHNS, SASEGT. V was trimmed by 3 bases and J by 4 bases, leaving 10 bases between them. CDR3 sequence: CASSDELLYEQYV. CDR3 bases: TGTGCCAGCAGTGACGAACTCCTATACGAGCAGTACGTC.

The chain combines TRBV5-6 with TRBJ2-7; no reliable D call. The V gene's germline CDR1 is SGHDT and CDR2 YYEEEE. The CDR3 totals 13 residues. Deletions cut 0 bases from V and 3 bases from J, with 7 bases between. The CDR3 sequence is CASSLDNYYEQYF. The DNA of the CDR3 is TGTGCCAGCAGCTTGGACAACTACTACGAGCAGTACTTC.